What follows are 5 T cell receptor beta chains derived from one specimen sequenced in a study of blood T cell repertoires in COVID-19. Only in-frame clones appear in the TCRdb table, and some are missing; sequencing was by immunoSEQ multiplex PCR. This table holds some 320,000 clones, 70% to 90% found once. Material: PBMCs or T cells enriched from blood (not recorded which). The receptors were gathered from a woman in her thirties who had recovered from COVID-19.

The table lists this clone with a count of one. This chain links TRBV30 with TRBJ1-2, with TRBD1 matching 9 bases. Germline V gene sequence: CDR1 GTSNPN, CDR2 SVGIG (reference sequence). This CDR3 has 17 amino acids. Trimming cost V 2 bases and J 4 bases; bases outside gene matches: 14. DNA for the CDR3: TGTGCCTGGAGTACGTTAGCCGGGACAGGGAATCTCTATGGCTACACCTTC. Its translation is CAWSTLAGTGNLYGYTF. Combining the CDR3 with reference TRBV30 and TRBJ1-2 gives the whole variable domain SQTIHQWPATLVQPVGSPLSLECTVEGTSNPNLYWYRQAAGRGLQLLFYSVGIGQISSEVPQNLSASRPQDRQFILSSKKLLLSDSGFYLCAWSTLAGTGNLYGYTFGSGTRLTVV.

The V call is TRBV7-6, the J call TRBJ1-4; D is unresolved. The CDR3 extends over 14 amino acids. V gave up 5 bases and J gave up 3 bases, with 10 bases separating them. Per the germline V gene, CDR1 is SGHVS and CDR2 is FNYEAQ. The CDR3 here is CASSPDGANEKLFF. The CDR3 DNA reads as TGTGCCAGCAGCCCCGACGGAGCTAATGAAAAACTGTTTTTT.

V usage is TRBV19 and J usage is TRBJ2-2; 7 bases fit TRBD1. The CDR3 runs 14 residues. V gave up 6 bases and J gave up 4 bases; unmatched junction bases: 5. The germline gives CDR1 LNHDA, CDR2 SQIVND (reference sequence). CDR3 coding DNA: TGTGCCAGTAGGGGGACAGTCAGCACCGGGGAGCTGTTTTTT. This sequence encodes CASRGTVSTGELFF.

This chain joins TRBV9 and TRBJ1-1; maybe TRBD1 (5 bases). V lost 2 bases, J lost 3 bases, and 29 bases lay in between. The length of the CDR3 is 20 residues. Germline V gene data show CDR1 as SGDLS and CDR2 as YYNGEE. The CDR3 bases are TGTGCCAGCAGCGTGGGAGGTGGGGGGAAACTAAGTGGGAGCGACACTGAAGCTTTCTTT. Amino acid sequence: CASSVGGGGKLSGSDTEAFF.

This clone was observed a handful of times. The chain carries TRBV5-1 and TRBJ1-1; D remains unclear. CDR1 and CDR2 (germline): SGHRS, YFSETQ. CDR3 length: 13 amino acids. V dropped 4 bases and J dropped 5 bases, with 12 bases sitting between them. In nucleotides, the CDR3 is TGCGCCAGCAGCCCAGGTACGGAAACTGAAGCTTTCTTT. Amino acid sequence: CASSPGTETEAFF.